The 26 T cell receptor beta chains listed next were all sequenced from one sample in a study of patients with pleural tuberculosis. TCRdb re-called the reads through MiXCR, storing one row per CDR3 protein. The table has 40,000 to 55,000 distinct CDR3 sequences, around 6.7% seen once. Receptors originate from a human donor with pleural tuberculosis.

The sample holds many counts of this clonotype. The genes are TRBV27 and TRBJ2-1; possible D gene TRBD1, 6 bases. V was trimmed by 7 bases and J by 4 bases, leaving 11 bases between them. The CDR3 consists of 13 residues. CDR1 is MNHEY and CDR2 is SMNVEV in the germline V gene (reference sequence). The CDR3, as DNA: TGTGCCAGCACTACAGGGTTATACAATGAGCAGTTCTTC. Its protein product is CASTTGLYNEQFF.

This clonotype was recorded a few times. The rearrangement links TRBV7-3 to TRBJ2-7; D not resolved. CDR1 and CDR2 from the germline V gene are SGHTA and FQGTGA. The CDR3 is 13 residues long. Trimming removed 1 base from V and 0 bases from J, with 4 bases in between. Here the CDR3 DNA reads TGTGCCAGCAGCTTAAGTCACTCCTACGAGCAGTACGTC. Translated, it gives CASSLSHSYEQYV.

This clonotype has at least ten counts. The CDR3 DNA reads as TGTGCCAGCAGCCAGGAAACAGGGGGCACAGATACGCAGTATTTT. Translation gives CASSQETGGTDTQYF. The chain recombines TRBV4-2 with TRBJ2-3, with TRBD1 identical over 7 bases. The CDR3 extends over 15 amino acids. Trimming removed 3 bases from V and 1 base from J; junction bases left unmatched: 4. Germline V lookup: CDR1 LGHNA, CDR2 YNFKEQ.

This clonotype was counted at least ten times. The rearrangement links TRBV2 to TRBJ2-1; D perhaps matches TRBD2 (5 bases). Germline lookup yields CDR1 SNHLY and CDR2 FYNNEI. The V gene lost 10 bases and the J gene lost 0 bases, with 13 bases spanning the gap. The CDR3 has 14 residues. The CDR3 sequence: CATSRRSSYNEQFF. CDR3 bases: TGTGCCACCTCGAGGAGGAGCTCCTACAATGAGCAGTTCTTC. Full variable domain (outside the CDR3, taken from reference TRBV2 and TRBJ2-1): EPEVTQTPSHQVTQMGQEVILRCVPISNHLYFYWYRQILGQKVEFLVSFYNNEISEKSEIFDDQFSVERPDGSNFTLKIRSTKLEDSAMYFCATSRRSSYNEQFFGPGTRLTVL.

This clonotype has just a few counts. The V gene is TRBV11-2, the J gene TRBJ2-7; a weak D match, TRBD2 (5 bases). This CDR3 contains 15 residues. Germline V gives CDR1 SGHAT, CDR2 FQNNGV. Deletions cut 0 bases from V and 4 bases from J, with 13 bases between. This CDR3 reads CASSLELPSSYEQYF. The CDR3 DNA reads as TGTGCCAGCAGCTTAGAACTGCCTAGCTCTTACGAGCAGTACTTC.

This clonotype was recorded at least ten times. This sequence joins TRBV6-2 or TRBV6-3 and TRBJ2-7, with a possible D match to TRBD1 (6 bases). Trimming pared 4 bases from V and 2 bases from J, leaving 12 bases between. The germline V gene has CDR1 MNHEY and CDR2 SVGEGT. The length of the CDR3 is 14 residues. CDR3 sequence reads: CASSLTGLPYEQYF. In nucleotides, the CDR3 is TGTGCCAGCAGTTTGACAGGATTACCCTACGAGCAGTACTTC.

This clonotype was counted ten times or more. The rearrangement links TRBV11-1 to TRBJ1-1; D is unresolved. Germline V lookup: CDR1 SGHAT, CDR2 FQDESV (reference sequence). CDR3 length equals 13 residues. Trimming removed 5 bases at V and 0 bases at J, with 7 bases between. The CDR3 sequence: CASSPGMNTEAFF. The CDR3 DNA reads TGTGCCAGCAGCCCCGGGATGAACACTGAAGCTTTCTTT.

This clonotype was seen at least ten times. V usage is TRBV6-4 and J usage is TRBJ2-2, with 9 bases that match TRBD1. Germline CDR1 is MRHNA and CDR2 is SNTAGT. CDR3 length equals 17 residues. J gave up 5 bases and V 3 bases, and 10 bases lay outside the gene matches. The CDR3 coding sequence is TGTGCCAGCAGTGATTCGGCTGACAGGGGGTTAACCGGGGAGCTGTTTTTT. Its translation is CASSDSADRGLTGELFF.

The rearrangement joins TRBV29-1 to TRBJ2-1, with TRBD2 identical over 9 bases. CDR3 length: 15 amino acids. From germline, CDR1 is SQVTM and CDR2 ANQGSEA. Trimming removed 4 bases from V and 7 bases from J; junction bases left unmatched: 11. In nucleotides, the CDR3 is TGCAGCGTTGCGACTAGCGGATCGGTTGGGAATGAGCAGTTCTTC. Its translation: CSVATSGSVGNEQFF.

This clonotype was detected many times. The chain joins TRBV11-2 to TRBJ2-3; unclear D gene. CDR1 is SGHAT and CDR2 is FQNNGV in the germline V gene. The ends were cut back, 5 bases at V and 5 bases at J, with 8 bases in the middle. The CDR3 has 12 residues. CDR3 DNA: TGTGCCAGCAGCGAACATCTAGATACGCAGTATTTT. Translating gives CASSEHLDTQYF. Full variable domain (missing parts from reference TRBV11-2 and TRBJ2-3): EAGVAQSPRYKIIEKRQSVAFWCNPISGHATLYWYQQILGQGPKLLIQFQNNGVVDDSQLPKDRFSAERLKGVDSTLKIQPAKLEDSAVYLCASSEHLDTQYFGPGTRLTVL.

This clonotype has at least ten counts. The CDR3 region has the DNA TGTGCCAGCAGCTTTATTGGGGGCGCCGGAAACACCATATATTTT. Encoded protein: CASSFIGGAGNTIYF. The rearrangement uses TRBV11-2 and TRBJ1-3; TRBD1 is a possible D gene (6 bases). This CDR3 is 15 amino acids long. Germline V gene sequence: CDR1 SGHAT, CDR2 FQNNGV. V lost 3 bases and J 4 bases, leaving 13 bases between the germline ends.

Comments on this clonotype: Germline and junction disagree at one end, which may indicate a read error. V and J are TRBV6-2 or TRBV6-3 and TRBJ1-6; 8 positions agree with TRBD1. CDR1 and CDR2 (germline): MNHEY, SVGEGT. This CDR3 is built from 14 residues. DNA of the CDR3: TGTGCCGGCAGTTACAGGGGGGTCAAGTCACCCCTCCACTTT. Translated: CAGSYRGVKSPLHF.

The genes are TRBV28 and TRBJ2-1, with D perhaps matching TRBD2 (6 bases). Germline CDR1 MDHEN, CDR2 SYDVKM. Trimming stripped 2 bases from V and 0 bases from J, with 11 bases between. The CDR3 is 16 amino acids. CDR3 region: CASSLRGGRSYNEQFF. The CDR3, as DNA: TGTGCCAGCAGTTTAAGGGGAGGACGCTCCTACAATGAGCAGTTCTTC.

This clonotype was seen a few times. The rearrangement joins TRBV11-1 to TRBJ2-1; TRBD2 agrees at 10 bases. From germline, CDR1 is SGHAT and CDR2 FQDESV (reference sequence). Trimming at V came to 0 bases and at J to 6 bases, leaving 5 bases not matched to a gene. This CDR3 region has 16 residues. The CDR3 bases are TGTGCCAGCAGCTTAGCGGGGACTAGCGTCGGCAATGAGCAGTTCTTC. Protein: CASSLAGTSVGNEQFF.

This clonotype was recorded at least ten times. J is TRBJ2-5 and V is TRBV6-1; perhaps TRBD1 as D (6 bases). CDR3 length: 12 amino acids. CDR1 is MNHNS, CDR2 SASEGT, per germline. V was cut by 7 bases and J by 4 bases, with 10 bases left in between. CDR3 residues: CASKTGGETQYF. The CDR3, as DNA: TGTGCCAGCAAGACAGGTGGAGAGACCCAGTACTTC.

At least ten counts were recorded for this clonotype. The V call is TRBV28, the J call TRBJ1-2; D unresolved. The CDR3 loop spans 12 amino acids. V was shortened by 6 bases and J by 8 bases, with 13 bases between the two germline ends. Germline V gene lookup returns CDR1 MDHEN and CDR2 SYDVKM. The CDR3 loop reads CASRDLLLGYTF. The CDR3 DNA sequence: TGTGCCAGCAGGGACCTTCTTCTGGGCTACACCTTC.

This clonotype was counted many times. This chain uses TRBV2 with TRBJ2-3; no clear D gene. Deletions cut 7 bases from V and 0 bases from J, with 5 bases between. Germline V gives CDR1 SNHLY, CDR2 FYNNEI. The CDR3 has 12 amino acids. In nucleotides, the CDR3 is TGTGCCAGCATTGCAAGCACAGATACGCAGTATTTT. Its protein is CASIASTDTQYF.

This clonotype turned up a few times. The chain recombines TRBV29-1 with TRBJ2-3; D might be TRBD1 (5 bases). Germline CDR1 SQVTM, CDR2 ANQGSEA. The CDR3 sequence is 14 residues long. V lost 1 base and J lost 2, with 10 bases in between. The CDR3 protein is CSVEGGGFTDTQYF. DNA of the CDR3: TGCAGCGTTGAAGGGGGCGGATTCACAGATACGCAGTATTTT.

CDR3 DNA: TGTGCCAGCAGCCTAGGGAGTGCAAATACGCAGTATTTT. Amino acid sequence: CASSLGSANTQYF. The chain links TRBV12-3 or TRBV12-4 to TRBJ2-3; a weak D match, TRBD2 (5 bases). V was clipped by 6 bases and J by 7 bases, with 14 bases between them. The CDR3 is made up of 13 amino acids.

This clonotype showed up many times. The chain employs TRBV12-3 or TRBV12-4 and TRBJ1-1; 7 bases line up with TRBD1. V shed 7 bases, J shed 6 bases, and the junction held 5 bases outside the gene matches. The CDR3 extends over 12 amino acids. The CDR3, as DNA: TGTGCCAGCAATACAGGGGTTCCTGAAGCTTTCTTT. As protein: CASNTGVPEAFF.

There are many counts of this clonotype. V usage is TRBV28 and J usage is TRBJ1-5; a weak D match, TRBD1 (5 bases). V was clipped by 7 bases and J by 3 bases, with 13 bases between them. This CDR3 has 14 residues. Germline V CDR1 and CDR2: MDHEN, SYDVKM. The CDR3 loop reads CASMVGDHNQPQHF. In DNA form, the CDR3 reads TGTGCCAGCATGGTAGGGGACCACAATCAGCCCCAGCATTTT.

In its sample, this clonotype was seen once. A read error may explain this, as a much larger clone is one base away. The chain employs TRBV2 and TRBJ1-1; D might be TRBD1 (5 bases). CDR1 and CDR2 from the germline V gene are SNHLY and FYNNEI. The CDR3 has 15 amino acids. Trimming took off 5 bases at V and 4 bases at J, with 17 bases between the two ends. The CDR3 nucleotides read TGTGCCAGCAGTTCCGGGGCGACCATGAGCACTGAAGCTTTCTTT. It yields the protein CASSSGATMSTEAFF.

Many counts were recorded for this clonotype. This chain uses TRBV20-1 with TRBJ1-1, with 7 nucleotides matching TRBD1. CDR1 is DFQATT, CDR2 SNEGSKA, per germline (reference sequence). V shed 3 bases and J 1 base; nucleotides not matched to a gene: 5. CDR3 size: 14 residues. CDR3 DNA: TGCAGTGCTAGCGGGACAGACAAGAACACTGAAGCTTTCTTT. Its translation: CSASGTDKNTEAFF.

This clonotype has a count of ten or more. Here the CDR3 reads CSAGLANEQFF. CDR3 DNA sequence: TGCAGCGCCGGACTAGCGAATGAGCAGTTCTTC. The chain uses TRBV29-1 and TRBJ2-1; 9 bases are shared with TRBD2. The CDR3 sequence is 11 residues long. Trimming cost V 7 bases and J 7 bases; bases outside gene matches: 2. Germline assignment: CDR1 SQVTM and CDR2 ANQGSEA.

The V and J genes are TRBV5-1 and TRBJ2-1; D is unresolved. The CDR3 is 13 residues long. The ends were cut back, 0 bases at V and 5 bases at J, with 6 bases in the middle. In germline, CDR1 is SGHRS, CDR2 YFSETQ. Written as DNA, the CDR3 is TGCGCCAGCAGCTTGGCTACAAACAATGAGCAGTTCTTC. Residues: CASSLATNNEQFF. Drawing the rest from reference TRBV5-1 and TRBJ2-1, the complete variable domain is KAGVTQTPRYLIKTRGQQVTLSCSPISGHRSVSWYQQTPGQGLQFLFEYFSETQRNKGNFPGRFSGRQFSNSRSEMNVSTLELGDSALYLCASSLATNNEQFFGPGTRLTVL.

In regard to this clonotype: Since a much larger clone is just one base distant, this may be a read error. This chain's CDR3 is CASRQEGRADTEAFF. In nucleotides, the CDR3 is TGTGCCAGTCGACAGGAGGGGAGGGCGGACACTGAAGCTTTCTTT. V gene TRBV19 combines with J gene TRBJ1-1; D is possibly TRBD1 (6 bases). This CDR3 is 15 amino acids long. Germline CDR1 reads LNHDA; CDR2 reads SQIVND (reference sequence). V was cut by 8 bases and J by 3 bases, with 19 bases left in between.